The 16 T cell receptor beta chains presented below share a single source sample, sequenced in a study of shared clonotypes between healthy human individuals (TCRdb year 2020). Receptor libraries were prepared by the immunoSEQ multiplex PCR assay. TCRdb provides this immuneACCESS table in a form limited to in-frame rearrangements. Some clones are lacking; in checked studies, under half of them reflect an unresolved V gene, and why the rest are absent is not known. This sample comprises some 1.1 million clones, roughly 80% of them detected only once. 0.89% of the sample is held by the ten biggest clonotypes. The sequenced material came from memory CD4+ T cells from PBMCs. The sample's cell subset or site label is to be understood as: CD45RA-negative fraction. These receptors were obtained from a man aged 18 to 30 in good health. Some clones in this sample may be carry-over from other donors' samples.

This clone was seen once. The chain has TRBV29-1 and TRBJ2-7; no firm D call. The germline V gene has CDR1 SQVTM and CDR2 ANQGSEA. V dropped 5 bases and J dropped 5 bases, with 16 bases sitting between them. The CDR3 consists of 13 residues. The CDR3 protein is CSVSGIVRNEQYF. In nucleotides, the CDR3 is TGCAGCGTTTCAGGCATCGTCCGGAACGAGCAGTACTTC.

V gene TRBV19 combines with J gene TRBJ2-7; D is perhaps TRBD2 (6 bases). Germline CDR1 is LNHDA and CDR2 is SQIVND (reference sequence). The CDR3 totals 11 residues. This chain's CDR3 is CVRGRRHEQYF. CDR3 bases: TGTGTGCGGGGCAGGAGGCACGAGCAGTACTTC.

J is TRBJ2-1 and V is TRBV28, with 7 bases that match TRBD2. The CDR3 consists of 15 residues. From germline, CDR1 is MDHEN and CDR2 SYDVKM. The ends lost 3 bases at V and 6 bases at J; junction bases unmatched: 8. CDR3 nucleotides: TGTGCCAGCAGTTTTTTGGCGGGAGCAGGCAATGAGCAGTTCTTC. Amino acid sequence: CASSFLAGAGNEQFF.

V and J are TRBV30 and TRBJ1-4, with no clear D. The CDR3 consists of 14 residues. The V end was cut by 0 bases, the J end by 0 bases, with 5 bases between. Germline lookup yields CDR1 GTSNPN and CDR2 SVGIG (reference sequence). In nucleotides, the CDR3 is TGTGCCTGGAGTGTACTTACAACTAATGAAAAACTGTTTTTT. Translated: CAWSVLTTNEKLFF.

The rearrangement uses TRBV4-2 and TRBJ2-1, with D hard to call. V was cut by 1 base and J by 6 bases, with 10 bases left in between. The CDR3 runs to 14 residues. Germline-derived CDR1 and CDR2 are LGHNA and YNFKEQ. Written as DNA, the CDR3 is TGTGCCAGCAGCCAAGGTGTGGATGCCAATGAGCAGTTCTTC. Translating it yields CASSQGVDANEQFF.

The gene calls are TRBV7-9 and TRBJ2-5; D is possibly TRBD1 (6 bases). CDR3 length equals 14 residues. From germline, CDR1 is SEHNR and CDR2 FQNEAQ (reference sequence). V was clipped by 5 bases and J by 3 bases, with 13 bases between them. DNA of the CDR3: TGTGCCAGCAGCCCAGCTGGGGGCGAAGAGACCCAGTACTTC. Translation gives CASSPAGGEETQYF.

This chain connects TRBV9 to TRBJ2-2; no reliable D call. Germline assignment: CDR1 SGDLS and CDR2 YYNGEE. The CDR3 has 17 amino acids. With 0 bases removed from V and 0 bases from J, the gap between germline ends came to 12 bases. CDR3 sequence (DNA): TGTGCCAGCAGCGTAGATCCAGCACATACGAACACCGGGGAGCTGTTTTTT. Its translation: CASSVDPAHTNTGELFF.

The chain uses TRBV28 and TRBJ1-3; D is ambiguous. The V end lost 11 bases, the J end lost 4 bases, and 15 bases lay between the germline ends. Germline-derived CDR1 and CDR2 are MDHEN and SYDVKM. The CDR3 consists of 13 residues. The DNA for the CDR3 is TGTGCCTCAACGACGGCGGCGGGAAACACCATATATTTT. The encoded protein is CASTTAAGNTIYF.

This chain links TRBV19 with TRBJ1-5; TRBD1 agrees at 7 bases. The ends lost 2 bases at V and 2 bases at J; junction bases unmatched: 9. The CDR3 is made up of 17 amino acids. Germline V gives CDR1 LNHDA, CDR2 SQIVND (reference sequence). The DNA for the CDR3 is TGTGCCAGTAGTATATCCCAACAGGGGATCGGCAATCAGCCCCAGCATTTT. Protein: CASSISQQGIGNQPQHF.

This sequence joins TRBV2 and TRBJ1-1; D remains ambiguous. V lost 6 bases to trimming and J lost 1 base, with 12 bases between them. CDR3 length equals 14 residues. Per the germline V gene, CDR1 is SNHLY and CDR2 is FYNNEI. The CDR3 is CASRLMGPNTEAFF. The CDR3 DNA is TGTGCCAGCAGGCTTATGGGCCCGAACACTGAAGCTTTCTTT.

Regarding this clone: Other DNA variants within this sample encode the same CDR3. This chain uses TRBV7-9 with TRBJ2-1; D is undetermined. The germline V gene encodes CDR1 SEHNR and CDR2 FQNEAQ (reference sequence). V dropped 3 bases and J dropped 0 bases, with 6 bases sitting between them. The CDR3 has 14 amino acids. The CDR3 sequence is CASSLESSYNEQFF. CDR3 DNA: TGTGCCAGCAGCTTGGAGAGCTCCTACAATGAGCAGTTCTTC.

This clone was recorded only once. The gene calls are TRBV6-5 and TRBJ1-2; possible D gene TRBD1, 5 bases. Trimming cost V 6 bases and J 5 bases, with 13 bases left between them. Germline CDR1 MNHEY, CDR2 SVGAGI. CDR3 length: 13 amino acids. Here the CDR3 reads CASSFGGAYGYTF. CDR3 sequence (DNA): TGTGCCAGCAGCTTTGGAGGGGCGTATGGCTACACCTTC.

Concerning this clone itself: Just one base apart from a much larger clone, this may be a read error. Other DNA sequences in this specimen translate into the identical CDR3. The J gene is TRBJ2-7, the V gene TRBV7-9; D might be TRBD1 (6 bases). V was pared by 5 bases and J by 0 bases, with 8 bases between. The CDR3 runs to 13 residues. Germline V CDR1 and CDR2: SEHNR, FQNEAQ (reference sequence). This CDR3 is CASSPDSSYEQYF. CDR3 DNA: TGTGCCAGCAGCCCGGACAGCTCCTACGAGCAGTACTTC.

The chain is built from TRBV6-5 and TRBJ2-5; weak D call: TRBD1 (5 bases). The CDR3 is 12 amino acids. CDR1 MNHEY and CDR2 SVGAGI come from the germline V gene. V dropped 8 bases and J dropped 2 bases, with 9 bases sitting between them. In DNA form, the CDR3 reads TGTGCCAGCCGGACACGTCAAGAGACCCAGTACTTC. This codes for CASRTRQETQYF.

The rearrangement joins TRBV11-2 to TRBJ1-2; maybe TRBD1 (5 bases). The CDR3 spans 13 residues. Germline V gives CDR1 SGHAT, CDR2 FQNNGV. V lost 4 bases and J 8 bases, leaving 14 bases between the germline ends. CDR3 DNA sequence: TGTGCCAGCAGCTCCCAGGGCGGAGGAGGCTACACCTTC. This codes for CASSSQGGGGYTF.

This chain uses TRBV25-1 with TRBJ2-5, with D possibly being TRBD1 (6 bases). This CDR3 has 15 residues. The V gene's germline CDR1 is MGHDK and CDR2 SYGVNS. Trimming pared 4 bases from V and 5 bases from J, leaving 17 bases between. The CDR3 here is CASSAPYRVGETQYF. The CDR3 DNA follows: TGTGCCAGCAGTGCCCCCTACAGGGTCGGGGAGACCCAGTACTTC. Looking up the rest from reference TRBV25-1 and TRBJ2-5 gives the full variable domain: EADIYQTPRYLVIGTGKKITLECSQTMGHDKMYWYQQDPGMELHLIHYSYGVNSTEKGDLSSESTVSRIRTEHFPLTLESARPSHTSQYLCASSAPYRVGETQYFGPGTRLLVL.